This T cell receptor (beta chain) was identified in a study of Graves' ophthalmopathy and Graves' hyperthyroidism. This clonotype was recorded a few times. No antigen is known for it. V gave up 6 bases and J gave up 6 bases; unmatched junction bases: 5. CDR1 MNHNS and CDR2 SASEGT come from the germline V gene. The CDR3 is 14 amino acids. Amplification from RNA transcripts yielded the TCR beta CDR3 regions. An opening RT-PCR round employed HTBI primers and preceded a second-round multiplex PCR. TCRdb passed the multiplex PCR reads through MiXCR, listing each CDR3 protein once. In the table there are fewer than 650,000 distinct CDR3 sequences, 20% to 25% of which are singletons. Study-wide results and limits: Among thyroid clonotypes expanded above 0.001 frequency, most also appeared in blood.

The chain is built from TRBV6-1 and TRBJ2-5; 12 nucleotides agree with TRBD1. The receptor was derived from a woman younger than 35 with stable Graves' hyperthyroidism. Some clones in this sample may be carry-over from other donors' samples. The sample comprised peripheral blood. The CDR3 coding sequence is TGTGCCAGCAGCTCGGGACAGGGGGCAAAGACCCAGTACTTC. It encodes CASSSGQGAKTQYF.